The 21 T cell receptor beta chains reported below all come from one sample, sequenced in a study of blood T cell repertoires in COVID-19 (dated by TCRdb to about 2020). Library creation used the immunoSEQ multiplex PCR assay. TCRdb carries this immuneACCESS record with in-frame sequences only. Its versions omit some clonotypes, under half of them owing to an unresolved V gene in the studies checked, with the rest unexplained. The sample data list under 100,000 clones, and almost 85% of these were observed just once. About 9.4% of the sample is in the top ten clones. The material sequenced was peripheral blood. Receptors originate from a man between 60 and 70 years old with acute or convalescent COVID-19.

The chain couples TRBV7-2 to TRBJ1-2, with 8 positions matching TRBD1. CDR3 length: 15 residues. With 4 bases clipped from V and 8 bases from J, the junction kept 12 bases outside the gene matches. Looked up from germline, CDR1 is SGHTA and CDR2 is FQGNSA. The CDR3 sequence is CASSSGQVLYSGYTF. DNA of the CDR3: TGTGCCAGCAGCTCGGGACAGGTCCTTTATTCCGGCTACACCTTC.

This chain connects TRBV7-9 to TRBJ2-3; 10 nucleotides align to TRBD1. V dropped 4 bases and J dropped 2; count of bases not matched to a gene: 3. The CDR3 length is 15 residues. Per germline, CDR1 SEHNR and CDR2 FQNEAQ (reference sequence). DNA of the CDR3: TGTGCCAGCAGCTCAGGGACAGGGGTCACAGATACGCAGTATTTT. Its protein product is CASSSGTGVTDTQYF.

This clone appeared a single time. This same CDR3 is encoded by further DNA sequences in the sample. The chain has TRBV12-3 or TRBV12-4 and TRBJ1-1; 8 nucleotides agree with TRBD1. Trimming took 6 bases from V and 1 from J; bases not matched to a gene: 1. This CDR3 is 13 amino acids long. CDR3 sequence (DNA): TGTGCCAGCAGCGGACAGGGGAACACTGAAGCTTTCTTT. Its protein is CASSGQGNTEAFF.

This sequence joins TRBV7-2 and TRBJ1-3; perhaps TRBD1 as D (5 bases). This CDR3 is 17 amino acids long. CDR1 is SGHTA and CDR2 is FQGNSA in the germline V gene. Trimming pared 1 base from V and 0 bases from J, leaving 13 bases between. The CDR3 region has the DNA TGTGCCAGCAGCTTAGGGGGAGGCAGGGCCTCTGGAAACACCATATATTTT. It translates to CASSLGGGRASGNTIYF.

The J gene is TRBJ1-1, the V gene TRBV5-6; D call uncertain. This CDR3 is 15 amino acids long. CDR1 and CDR2 from the germline V gene are SGHDT and YYEEEE. V lost 0 bases and J lost 2, with 11 bases in between. CDR3 nucleotides: TGTGCCAGCAGCTTGGTCGGGATTAGTAACACTGAAGCTTTCTTT. This codes for CASSLVGISNTEAFF.

The V call is TRBV5-6, the J call TRBJ1-5, with D possibly TRBD1 on 6 matching bases. The CDR3 loop spans 13 amino acids. Per the germline V gene, CDR1 is SGHDT and CDR2 is YYEEEE. Deletions cut 2 bases from V and 7 bases from J, with 10 bases between. CDR3 DNA: TGTGCCAGCAGCTTCAACAGGGAGCAGCCCCAGCATTTT. It codes for CASSFNREQPQHF.

This clone was seen more than once but under ten times. The gene calls are TRBV9 and TRBJ2-2; D possibly corresponds to TRBD2 (6 bases). CDR1 and CDR2 (germline): SGDLS, YYNGEE. V was pared by 0 bases and J by 1 base, with 10 bases between. The CDR3 spans 16 residues. This CDR3 is CASSVGNSGNTGELFF. CDR3 coding DNA: TGTGCCAGCAGCGTAGGTAATAGCGGGAACACCGGGGAGCTGTTTTTT.

This sequence joins TRBV6-6 and TRBJ2-1, with 10 nucleotides matching TRBD2. The CDR3 runs 19 residues. J was trimmed by 2 bases and V by 5 bases; bases with no gene match: 15. Germline loops: CDR1 MNHNY, CDR2 SVGAGI (reference sequence). The CDR3 nucleotides are TGTGCCAGCAGTCGGCGGTCTAGCGGGGGCCACGGGGCCTACAATGAGCAGTTCTTC. Encoded protein: CASSRRSSGGHGAYNEQFF.

This chain joins TRBV6-5 and TRBJ1-5; D not certain. CDR3 length: 12 residues. In germline, CDR1 is MNHEY, CDR2 SVGAGI. V was cut by 6 bases and J by 5 bases, with 8 bases left in between. CDR3: CASRAGDQPQHF. The CDR3 DNA is TGTGCCAGCAGAGCCGGGGATCAGCCCCAGCATTTT.

This sequence joins TRBV5-1 and TRBJ2-7; D might be TRBD2 (7 bases). The CDR3 extends over 14 amino acids. CDR1 and CDR2 from the germline V gene are SGHRS and YFSETQ. Trimming removed 3 bases at V and 2 bases at J, with 12 bases between. The CDR3 DNA reads as TGCGCCAGCAGCTGGGGGGGCAGTCCCTACGAGCAGTACTTC. Its translation: CASSWGGSPYEQYF.

The chain recombines TRBV6-2 or TRBV6-3 with TRBJ2-7; 7 positions match TRBD2. The V and J ends lost 6 bases and 3 bases, in that order; junction bases with no gene match: 14. Germline V gives CDR1 MNHEY, CDR2 SVGEGT. This CDR3 comprises 16 residues. The CDR3 bases are TGTGCCAGCAGCTCCTGGGGGGGTTCGGGAGACTACGAGCAGTACTTC. Its protein product is CASSSWGGSGDYEQYF.

This clone was found a few times. The chain links TRBV27 to TRBJ1-5; possible D gene TRBD1, 5 bases. V lost 2 bases, J lost 3 bases, and 11 bases lay in between. From germline, CDR1 is MNHEY and CDR2 SMNVEV (reference sequence). The CDR3 is 15 amino acids. The CDR3: CASSLMWGDNQPQHF. The CDR3 DNA sequence: TGTGCCAGCAGTTTAATGTGGGGGGACAATCAGCCCCAGCATTTT.

The chain combines TRBV18 with TRBJ2-3, with TRBD2 matching 10 bases. The length of the CDR3 is 15 residues. Trimming at V came to 3 bases and at J to 3 bases, leaving 3 bases not matched to a gene. Per the germline V gene, CDR1 is KGHSH and CDR2 is LQKENI. The CDR3 DNA reads as TGTGCCAGCTCACCCGGACTAGCGGTTACAGATACGCAGTATTTT. It is translated as CASSPGLAVTDTQYF.

The V and J genes are TRBV5-6 and TRBJ1-2, with TRBD1 identical over 11 bases. Germline CDR1 and CDR2: SGHDT and YYEEEE. The CDR3 length is 14 residues. V lost 4 bases to trimming and J lost 8 bases; unmatched junction nucleotides: 7. CDR3 coding DNA: TGTGCCAGCAGCCAAGGACAGGGGGCGAGGGGCTACACCTTC. It yields the protein CASSQGQGARGYTF.

The V and J genes are TRBV9 and TRBJ1-6, with D hard to call. The CDR3 extends over 17 amino acids. V gave up 4 bases and J gave up 8 bases, with 22 bases separating them. Germline V gives CDR1 SGDLS, CDR2 YYNGEE. CDR3 residues: CASSPLSGKQIYSPLHF. CDR3 nucleotide sequence: TGTGCCAGCAGCCCCCTATCGGGGAAACAGATATATTCACCCCTCCACTTT.

The count of this clone is one. The chain carries TRBV10-3 and TRBJ1-1, with 8 bases lining up with TRBD1. The CDR3 is 15 amino acids. Germline V CDR1 and CDR2: ENHRY, SYGVKD. V was pared by 2 bases and J by 3 bases, with 5 bases of the junction left unmatched. CDR3 coding DNA: TGTGCCATCAGTGAGACCCAGGGGGCAGACACTGAAGCTTTCTTT. As protein: CAISETQGADTEAFF.

The CDR3 is CASSMTARGTEAFF. As DNA, the CDR3 is TGTGCCAGTAGTATGACAGCTCGAGGCACTGAAGCTTTCTTT. J is TRBJ1-1 and V is TRBV19; a weak D match, TRBD1 (5 bases). The CDR3 is 14 residues long. V lost 3 bases to trimming and J lost 4 bases, with 12 bases between them. Germline V gene data show CDR1 as LNHDA and CDR2 as SQIVND (reference sequence).

The chain links TRBV2 to TRBJ2-5, with 7 nucleotides matching TRBD2. In germline, CDR1 is SNHLY, CDR2 FYNNEI. The CDR3 sequence is 13 residues long. The J segment lost 2 bases and the V segment lost 6 bases, leaving 3 bases of the junction unmatched. The CDR3 loop reads CASRPSGQETQYF. The CDR3 DNA sequence: TGTGCCAGCAGGCCTAGCGGACAAGAGACCCAGTACTTC. Variable domain in full (rest from reference TRBV2 and TRBJ2-5): EPEVTQTPSHQVTQMGQEVILRCVPISNHLYFYWYRQILGQKVEFLVSFYNNEISEKSEIFDDQFSVERPDGSNFTLKIRSTKLEDSAMYFCASRPSGQETQYFGPGTRLLVL.

This sequence joins TRBV24-1 and TRBJ2-1; 9 bases are shared with TRBD2. This CDR3 has 16 residues. With V trimmed by 5 bases and J by 8 bases, 12 bases remained unmatched. The germline CDR1 and CDR2 sequences are KGHDR and SFDVKD. This chain's CDR3 is CATSVFSSGTSYEQFF. In nucleotides, the CDR3 is TGTGCCACCAGTGTTTTTTCTTCCGGGACTAGCTATGAGCAGTTCTTC.

V is TRBV6-6 and J is TRBJ1-3, with D hard to call. Deletions cut 8 bases from V and 8 bases from J, with 10 bases between. Germline CDR1 reads MNHNY; CDR2 reads SVGAGI (reference sequence). This CDR3 comprises 11 residues. The CDR3 loop is CASGDWDTIYF. CDR3 coding DNA: TGTGCCAGCGGCGACTGGGACACCATATATTTT.

With regard to this clone: At one boundary the junction diverges from the germline segment, which might be a read error. CDR3 nucleotide sequence: TGTGCTAGCAGCTTAAGGGGTGCAGATACGCAGTATTTT. Translation gives CASSLRGADTQYF. The rearrangement links TRBV7-7 to TRBJ2-3; D perhaps matches TRBD1 (5 bases). This CDR3 has 13 residues. Germline CDR1 SSHAT, CDR2 FNYEAQ (reference sequence).